The 29 T cell receptor beta chains listed next were all sequenced from one sample in a study of T cells after yellow fever vaccination. In TCRdb, the 5' RACE reads were re-called with MiXCR into one record per CDR3 protein. The sample contains around 180,000 distinct CDR3 sequences, roughly 6.2% of which appear only once. Sequenced material: CD4+ T cells sorted from PBMCs, taken on the day of the first yellow fever vaccination. All receptors derive from a man between 18 and 29 years old who received the YFV17D yellow fever vaccine.

This clonotype was recorded at least ten times. The gene calls are TRBV7-2 and TRBJ2-1; possibly TRBD1 for D (6 bases). With 1 base removed from V and 8 bases from J, the gap between germline ends came to 12 bases. This CDR3 has 14 amino acids. Germline CDR1 SGHTA, CDR2 FQGNSA. The CDR3 loop is CASSLVQGWDEQFF. Written as DNA, the CDR3 is TGTGCCAGCAGCTTAGTACAGGGTTGGGATGAGCAGTTCTTC.

The sample holds many counts of this clonotype. The CDR3 spells CASRGQGGETQYF. CDR3 nucleotide sequence: TGTGCCAGCAGGGGACAGGGGGGAGAGACCCAGTACTTC. The chain has TRBV6-1 and TRBJ2-5; 11 bases agree with TRBD1. Germline-derived CDR1 and CDR2 are MNHNS and SASEGT. The trim removed 6 bases at V and 4 bases at J, leaving 1 base unmatched. The CDR3 extends over 13 amino acids.

This clonotype was detected many times. V gene TRBV30 combines with J gene TRBJ1-5; D unresolved. CDR3 length: 12 residues. V was shortened by 4 bases and J by 7 bases, with 11 bases between the two germline ends. Germline lookup yields CDR1 GTSNPN and CDR2 SVGIG (reference sequence). For the CDR3, the DNA is TGTGCCTGGACCGCAGGCGGGCAGCCCCAGCATTTT. Translation: CAWTAGGQPQHF.

CDR3 in amino acids: CASSLGESETQYF. The CDR3 DNA reads as TGTGCCAGCAGTTTGGGGGAGTCAGAGACCCAGTACTTC. This sequence joins TRBV12-3 or TRBV12-4 and TRBJ2-5; possibly TRBD1 or TRBD2 for D (5 bases each). Trimming took off 3 bases at V and 4 bases at J, with 9 bases between the two ends. The CDR3 is made up of 13 amino acids.

The chain joins TRBV10-3 to TRBJ2-5, with 8 bases aligning to TRBD2. The CDR3 totals 13 residues. Trimming took 6 bases from V and 4 from J; bases not matched to a gene: 4. Germline V gene sequence: CDR1 ENHRY, CDR2 SYGVKD. The CDR3 DNA reads as TGTGCCATCAGGGTAGCGGGGCTAGAGACCCAGTACTTC. It specifies CAIRVAGLETQYF.

The rearrangement links TRBV23-1 to TRBJ2-7; no clear D gene. Being an ORF, TRBV23-1 has a function that is uncertain. The CDR3 has 13 amino acids. V lost 2 bases to trimming and J lost 3 bases, with 8 bases between them. In DNA form, the CDR3 reads TGCGCCAGCAGTCAAGGCTATCTCTACGAGCAGTACGTC. Its protein is CASSQGYLYEQYV.

This clonotype was observed a few times. The chain joins TRBV18 to TRBJ1-1, with D perhaps matching TRBD1 (5 bases). CDR1 and CDR2 (germline): KGHSH, LQKENI. Trimming stripped 3 bases from V and 0 bases from J, with 11 bases between. The length of the CDR3 is 15 residues. DNA for the CDR3: TGTGCCAGCTCACCGGCTGGGGGGGTGAACACTGAAGCTTTCTTT. Its translation is CASSPAGGVNTEAFF.

The chain couples TRBV19 to TRBJ1-4, with no clear D. V was cut by 7 bases and J by 0 bases, with 15 bases left in between. The length of the CDR3 is 16 residues. Germline V lookup: CDR1 LNHDA, CDR2 SQIVND (reference sequence). As DNA, the CDR3 is TGTGCCAGTAAAGGGTCCCTAGTCGCAACTAATGAAAAACTGTTTTTT. It codes for CASKGSLVATNEKLFF.

This clonotype came up a few times. The chain couples TRBV7-6 to TRBJ2-5; maybe TRBD2 (5 bases). The CDR3 spans 13 residues. Germline V lookup: CDR1 SGHVS, CDR2 FNYEAQ. The ends were cut back, 5 bases at V and 4 bases at J, with 11 bases in the middle. The CDR3 sequence is CASSADSGETQYF. Here the CDR3 DNA reads TGTGCCAGCAGCGCGGACTCAGGAGAGACCCAGTACTTC. Together with reference TRBV7-6 and TRBJ2-5, the CDR3 gives the full variable domain: GAGVSQSPRYKVTKRGQDVALRCDPISGHVSLYWYRQALGQGPEFLTYFNYEAQQDKSGLPNDRFSAERPEGSISTLTIQRTEQRDSAMYRCASSADSGETQYFGPGTRLLVL.

At least ten counts were recorded for this clonotype. The CDR3 protein is CASLPRGRFGTYEKLFF. CDR3 bases: TGTGCCAGTCTCCCCAGGGGACGGTTCGGTACATATGAAAAACTGTTTTTT. The chain combines TRBV6-2 or TRBV6-3 with TRBJ1-4, with D perhaps matching TRBD1 (6 bases). The germline V gene encodes CDR1 MNHEY and CDR2 SVGEGT. CDR3 length equals 17 residues. Trimming cost V 9 bases and J 6 bases, with 26 bases left between them.

The V gene is TRBV18, the J gene TRBJ2-1, with 10 bases matching TRBD2. This CDR3 contains 15 residues. In germline, CDR1 is KGHSH, CDR2 LQKENI. Germline trimming cut 3 bases from V and 4 bases from J; bases unmatched to any gene: 3. The CDR3 here is CASSPLAGDYNEQFF. The CDR3 bases are TGTGCCAGCTCACCCCTAGCGGGGGATTACAATGAGCAGTTCTTC.

In this sample, this clonotype turned up many times. The chain links TRBV2 to TRBJ1-6; TRBD1 matches 9 bases. The length of the CDR3 is 14 residues. V was clipped by 8 bases and J by 11 bases; unmatched bases: 10. Per germline, CDR1 SNHLY and CDR2 FYNNEI. The CDR3 DNA reads as TGTGCCAGCCGGGGACAGGGTGGGAGAACACCCCTCCACTTT. It yields the protein CASRGQGGRTPLHF.

In this sample, this clonotype turned up many times. The rearrangement links TRBV19 to TRBJ2-5; TRBD1 is a possible D gene (6 bases). Per germline, CDR1 LNHDA and CDR2 SQIVND (reference sequence). This CDR3 is 15 amino acids long. The V gene lost 3 bases and the J gene lost 9 bases, with 20 bases spanning the gap. CDR3 sequence: CASSISTGHVGAQYF. CDR3 DNA sequence: TGTGCCAGTAGTATCTCGACAGGTCATGTTGGGGCCCAGTACTTC.

This clonotype was seen many times. V is TRBV2 and J is TRBJ2-2; no reliable D call. This CDR3 spans 12 amino acids. The ends were cut back, 7 bases at V and 0 bases at J, with 3 bases in the middle. Germline V gene lookup returns CDR1 SNHLY and CDR2 FYNNEI. Here the CDR3 reads CASTANTGELFF. The CDR3 DNA is TGTGCCAGCACAGCGAACACCGGGGAGCTGTTTTTT.

As concerns this clonotype: Germline and junction disagree at one end, which may indicate a read error. This sequence joins TRBV3-1 and TRBJ2-2; D is unclear. The CDR3 runs to 15 residues. CDR1 LGHDT and CDR2 YNNKEL come from the germline V gene (reference sequence). This chain's CDR3 is CASCQDWGIPGELFF. The CDR3 DNA is TGTGCCAGCTGCCAAGATTGGGGAATCCCCGGGGAGCTGTTTTTT.

CDR3 in amino acids: CASSQEAQRDLHF. The DNA of the CDR3 is TGCGCCAGCAGCCAAGAGGCTCAGCGGGACCTCCACTTT. This chain uses TRBV4-1 with TRBJ1-6; D is unclear. Germline V gene lookup returns CDR1 MGHRA and CDR2 YSYEKL. This CDR3 comprises 13 residues. The ends were cut back, 0 bases at V and 15 bases at J, with 12 bases in the middle.

This clonotype has a count of ten or more. The gene calls are TRBV12-3 or TRBV12-4 and TRBJ1-5; the D is unclear. The V end lost 5 bases, the J end lost 6 bases, and 11 bases lay between the germline ends. The CDR3 is made up of 13 amino acids. CDR3 DNA sequence: TGTGCCAGCAGTCCTCAAGGAGGTCAGCCCCAGCATTTT. This sequence encodes CASSPQGGQPQHF.

This chain uses TRBV28 with TRBJ1-2, with 7 bases lining up with TRBD1. V lost 10 bases and J lost 8; bases outside the gene matches: 7. Germline loops: CDR1 MDHEN, CDR2 SYDVKM. This CDR3 comprises 11 residues. The CDR3, as DNA: TGTGCCACCGGGACAGCTAGAGGCTACACCTTC. Encoded protein: CATGTARGYTF.

This clonotype was found many times. The rearrangement uses TRBV10-2 and TRBJ1-1, with 9 nucleotides matching TRBD1. CDR3 length: 13 residues. Trimming cost V 6 bases and J 11 bases; bases outside gene matches: 10. Germline V gene data show CDR1 as WSHSY and CDR2 as SAAADI. This chain's CDR3 is CASRRTGDAGAFF. The CDR3, as DNA: TGCGCCAGCAGGAGGACAGGGGATGCCGGGGCTTTCTTT.

There are many counts of this clonotype. The rearrangement links TRBV5-1 to TRBJ2-1, with D uncertain. V lost 1 base and J lost 5, with 10 bases in between. CDR1 and CDR2 (germline): SGHRS, YFSETQ. CDR3 size: 14 residues. The DNA for the CDR3 is TGCGCCAGCAGCTTGTCCGCCGGCCACAATGAGCAGTTCTTC. Translating gives CASSLSAGHNEQFF.

The CDR3, as DNA: TGTGCCAGCAGCACCGGGACAGGGTATACTGAAGCTTTCTTT. Encoded protein: CASSTGTGYTEAFF. The chain is built from TRBV7-3 and TRBJ1-1; TRBD1 matches at 9 bases. With V trimmed by 5 bases and J by 5 bases, 6 bases remained unmatched. Germline V gene sequence: CDR1 SGHTA, CDR2 FQGTGA. The CDR3 covers 14 residues.

This clonotype was counted at least ten times. The chain is built from TRBV12-3 or TRBV12-4 and TRBJ1-1, with 12 bases lining up with TRBD1. V lost 1 base to trimming and J lost 4 bases; unmatched junction nucleotides: 1. The CDR3 totals 15 residues. The CDR3 loop reads CASSLGDRGPTEAFF. The CDR3 nucleotides read TGTGCCAGCAGTTTAGGGGACAGGGGGCCCACTGAAGCTTTCTTT.

This clonotype was observed many times. This chain joins TRBV4-1 and TRBJ2-2; D is tentatively TRBD1 or TRBD2 (6 bases each). Germline V lookup: CDR1 MGHRA, CDR2 YSYEKL. The CDR3 runs to 15 residues. Trimming shortened V by 1 base and J by 5 bases, and 11 bases separated the two germline ends. CDR3 residues: CASSQVGGRTGELFF. As DNA, the CDR3 is TGCGCCAGCAGCCAAGTAGGGGGGCGGACCGGGGAGCTGTTTTTT.

The DNA of the CDR3 is TGCGCCAGCAGCCAAGGGGGGGGTACCTACAATGAGCAGTTCTTC. This encodes CASSQGGGTYNEQFF. J is TRBJ2-1 and V is TRBV4-3; 7 nucleotides line up with TRBD2. The CDR3 has 15 residues. V shed 1 base, J shed 2 bases, and the junction held 2 bases outside the gene matches. Germline assignment: CDR1 LGHNA and CDR2 YSLEER.

The V call is TRBV19, the J call TRBJ2-2; no reliable D call. Germline values: CDR1 LNHDA, CDR2 SQIVND (reference sequence). The CDR3 covers 13 residues. V shed 7 bases and J shed 6 bases, with 12 bases lying between them. The CDR3 here is CASTVIGSGELFF. For the CDR3, the DNA is TGTGCCAGTACGGTCATCGGGTCCGGGGAGCTGTTTTTT.

This clonotype was seen ten or more times. The rearrangement uses TRBV28 and TRBJ2-4, with a tentative D call TRBD2 (5 bases). CDR1 is MDHEN and CDR2 is SYDVKM in the germline V gene. V lost 5 bases and J 0 bases, leaving 11 bases between the germline ends. The CDR3 is 15 residues long. In DNA, the CDR3 is TGTGCCAGCAGTCCTAGGACTGCAGCCAAAAACATTCAGTACTTC. It encodes CASSPRTAAKNIQYF.

This clonotype was counted a few times. The chain carries TRBV5-1 and TRBJ2-5; D may match TRBD1 or TRBD2 (5 bases each). The V gene's germline CDR1 is SGHRS and CDR2 YFSETQ. The CDR3 covers 12 residues. V lost 5 bases, J lost 4 bases, and 9 bases lay in between. The CDR3 protein is CASSRDAETQYF. The CDR3 region has the DNA TGCGCCAGCAGTCGGGACGCAGAGACCCAGTACTTC.

This clonotype showed up many times. The chain links TRBV12-3 or TRBV12-4 to TRBJ2-5; D might be TRBD1 (6 bases). The CDR3 runs to 14 residues. Between the trimmed V and J ends, which lost 7 bases and 5 bases, there was a span of 17 bases. The CDR3 spells CASTPLGGAETQYF. Written as DNA, the CDR3 is TGTGCCAGCACCCCTCTTGGGGGCGCGGAGACCCAGTACTTC.

V is TRBV7-2 and J is TRBJ2-5, with D possibly being TRBD1 (6 bases). Trimming removed 5 bases at V and 1 base at J, with 17 bases between. The CDR3 runs to 16 residues. Germline V gene lookup returns CDR1 SGHTA and CDR2 FQGNSA. The CDR3 is CASSPQGTGRQETQYF. In DNA, the CDR3 is TGTGCCAGCAGCCCACAGGGCACAGGGCGCCAAGAGACCCAGTACTTC.